This T cell receptor beta chain was found in a study of blood T cell repertoires in COVID-19. Trimming stripped 7 bases from V and 0 bases from J, with 9 bases between. Germline CDR1 and CDR2: ENHRY and SYGVKD. This CDR3 region has 13 residues. Per the original data handling: Counts of nucleated cells, estimated from reference gene primer amplification, were obtained. Clones were sequenced by immunoSEQ multiplex PCR, and TCRdb holds only the in-frame ones, with some missing. V and J calls and clone size come straight from that table; D and trimming were deduced from the DNA. The sample lists about 52,000 clones, 85% seen once, with roughly 10% in the top ten. This clone was counted only a few times.

The V and J genes are TRBV10-3 and TRBJ1-2, with unresolved D. The sample consisted of peripheral blood. The sequence derives from a human donor in a cohort sampled during active COVID-19. This chain's CDR3 is CAITTEPNYGYTF. CDR3 bases: TGTGCCATCACCACCGAGCCTAACTATGGCTACACCTTC.